These 24 T cell receptor beta chains share one sample of origin, sequenced in a study of cytomegalovirus exposure and HLA in healthy donors. With 60 Vbeta and 13 Jbeta primers, the PCR was carried out. Sequenced by immunoSEQ multiplex PCR; TCRdb stores in-frame clones only, minus some. The sample totals roughly 100,000 clones. Source material: PBMCs. The receptors shown here come from a man in his fifties or sixties in good health and CMV-seropositive.

The chain combines TRBV11-3 with TRBJ1-1, with D tentatively TRBD1 (6 bases). The CDR3 runs to 13 residues. Germline V gives CDR1 SGHNT, CDR2 YENEEA. V was cut by 4 bases and J by 3 bases, with 9 bases left in between. CDR3 in amino acids: CASSSYRDTEAFF. DNA of the CDR3: TGTGCCAGCAGCTCTTACAGGGACACTGAAGCTTTCTTT.

The V gene is TRBV5-1, the J gene TRBJ1-4, with TRBD1 matching 9 bases. CDR1 SGHRS and CDR2 YFSETQ come from the germline V gene. V shed 5 bases and J 3 bases; nucleotides not matched to a gene: 8. The CDR3 is made up of 16 amino acids. CDR3 loop: CASRTGQGLANEKLFF. In nucleotides, the CDR3 is TGCGCCAGCAGGACGGGACAGGGTCTGGCTAATGAAAAACTGTTTTTT.

The gene calls are TRBV6-6 and TRBJ2-7; TRBD1 matches at 8 bases. The germline CDR1 and CDR2 sequences are MNHNY and SVGAGI (reference sequence). J lost 3 bases, V lost 6 bases, and 10 bases had no gene match. This CDR3 contains 15 residues. For the CDR3, the DNA is TGTGCCAGCAGGGAAGGGACAGGTCTAATCTACGAGCAGTACTTC. It is translated as CASREGTGLIYEQYF.

V and J are TRBV7-9 and TRBJ1-2; no definite D call. V dropped 1 base and J dropped 5 bases, with 14 bases sitting between them. CDR3 length: 15 residues. Germline CDR1 SEHNR, CDR2 FQNEAQ (reference sequence). CDR3 nucleotide sequence: TGTGCCAGCAGCTTAGGTGCCGCGGTATTGTATGGCTACACCTTC. This translates into CASSLGAAVLYGYTF.

This chain connects TRBV19 to TRBJ2-5, with D unclear. Trimming shortened V by 4 bases and J by 3 bases, and 6 bases separated the two germline ends. The CDR3 is 12 amino acids. CDR1 is LNHDA and CDR2 is SQIVND in the germline V gene (reference sequence). The CDR3 spells CASSKIKETQYF. Here the CDR3 DNA reads TGTGCCAGTAGTAAAATCAAAGAGACCCAGTACTTC. Supplemented by reference TRBV19 and TRBJ2-5, the full variable domain reads DGGITQSPKYLFRKEGQNVTLSCEQNLNHDAMYWYRQDPGQGLRLIYYSQIVNDFQKGDIAEGYSVSREKKESFPLTVTSAQKNPTAFYLCASSKIKETQYFGPGTRLLVL.

The chain combines TRBV29-1 with TRBJ2-3, with D possibly matching TRBD2 (5 bases). V lost 1 base and J lost 4, with 15 bases in between. This CDR3 is built from 15 residues. From germline, CDR1 is SQVTM and CDR2 ANQGSEA. CDR3 sequence: CSVEVGLNGPDTQYF. In DNA form, the CDR3 reads TGCAGCGTTGAAGTTGGACTGAACGGCCCAGATACGCAGTATTTT.

DNA for the CDR3: TGTGCCAGCAGCCAAGAGCTAACCATTAACACTGAAGCTTTCTTT. Its protein is CASSQELTINTEAFF. V usage is TRBV4-2 and J usage is TRBJ1-1; no clear D. Trimming took off 0 bases at V and 2 bases at J, with 10 bases between the two ends. Per the germline V gene, CDR1 is LGHNA and CDR2 is YNFKEQ. The CDR3 covers 15 residues.

The chain employs TRBV15 and TRBJ2-1; TRBD2 matches at 8 bases. Per germline, CDR1 LNHNV and CDR2 YYDKDF (reference sequence). V gave up 5 bases and J gave up 1 base; unmatched junction bases: 7. The CDR3 contains 16 residues. CDR3 DNA sequence: TGTGCCACCAGCTCTCGACGGGGGGGGTCCTACAATGAGCAGTTCTTC. Translated: CATSSRRGGSYNEQFF.

The rearrangement links TRBV10-3 to TRBJ2-1; 8 positions match TRBD2. CDR1 and CDR2 (germline): ENHRY, SYGVKD. This CDR3 contains 18 residues. The ends lost 6 bases at V and 9 bases at J; junction bases unmatched: 22. The CDR3 spells CAIRTGLDSGVTVGEQFF. As DNA, the CDR3 is TGTGCCATCAGGACGGGCCTGGATAGCGGGGTGACTGTAGGTGAGCAGTTCTTC.

This chain connects TRBV4-2 to TRBJ1-2; no clear D. Trimming left V 2 bases short and J 6 bases short, with 10 bases between. The CDR3 contains 13 residues. Looked up from germline, CDR1 is LGHNA and CDR2 is YNFKEQ. The CDR3 sequence is CASSQTNNDGYTF. CDR3 coding DNA: TGTGCCAGCAGCCAAACCAACAATGATGGCTACACCTTC.

The chain joins TRBV27 to TRBJ2-2; 11 nucleotides line up with TRBD2. Trimming at V came to 5 bases and at J to 5 bases, leaving 13 bases not matched to a gene. Germline-derived CDR1 and CDR2 are MNHEY and SMNVEV (reference sequence). The CDR3 loop spans 18 amino acids. CDR3 bases: TGTGCCAGCAGTCCTCGGAGGCTAGCGGGAGGAAGGACCGGGGAGCTGTTTTTT. This sequence encodes CASSPRRLAGGRTGELFF.

This chain links TRBV18 with TRBJ2-7, with 10 nucleotides matching TRBD1. The ends lost 6 bases at V and 3 bases at J; junction bases unmatched: 14. Germline V CDR1 and CDR2: KGHSH, LQKENI. The CDR3 totals 17 residues. CDR3 nucleotide sequence: TGTGCCAGCTCTCCGACGCCGTTGGGACAGGGGTTCTACGAGCAGTACTTC. Translated: CASSPTPLGQGFYEQYF.

The chain couples TRBV2 to TRBJ2-2; 7 bases fit TRBD2. The CDR3 extends over 14 amino acids. V was clipped by 5 bases and J by 6 bases; unmatched bases: 6. Germline V gene sequence: CDR1 SNHLY, CDR2 FYNNEI. The CDR3 here is CASSSSGLPGELFF. The CDR3 DNA sequence: TGTGCCAGCAGTAGTAGCGGGTTGCCCGGGGAGCTGTTTTTT.

The genes are TRBV18 and TRBJ1-1; D might be TRBD1 (5 bases). V lost 6 bases, J lost 0 bases, and 17 bases lay in between. Germline V gives CDR1 KGHSH, CDR2 LQKENI. This CDR3 is built from 16 residues. The CDR3 coding sequence is TGTGCCAGCTCGCCCTTCAGTAAGGGGATGAACACTGAAGCTTTCTTT. Translation: CASSPFSKGMNTEAFF.

This rearrangement joins TRBV4-1 to TRBJ1-2; 8 bases fit TRBD1. From germline, CDR1 is MGHRA and CDR2 YSYEKL. This CDR3 has 13 amino acids. Losses at the gene ends were 1 base for V and 8 bases for J; bases not matched to a gene: 3. The CDR3, as DNA: TGCGCCAGCAGCCAAGCGACAGGGGAGGGCTACACCTTC. Residues: CASSQATGEGYTF.

This chain connects TRBV6-6 to TRBJ2-7; D is perhaps TRBD2 (5 bases). The germline V gene has CDR1 MNHNY and CDR2 SVGAGI (reference sequence). The CDR3 sequence is 13 residues long. V was shortened by 7 bases and J by 0 bases, with 10 bases between the two germline ends. The CDR3 coding sequence is TGTGCCAGCAACTCGGAGGTCTCCTACGAGCAGTACGTC. Amino acids: CASNSEVSYEQYV.

The genes are TRBV7-6 and TRBJ2-3; 8 bases map to TRBD2. The CDR3 spans 15 residues. The V segment lost 4 bases and the J segment 2 bases; nucleotides outside the gene matches: 5. Looked up from germline, CDR1 is SGHVS and CDR2 is FNYEAQ. The CDR3 region is CASSSLAAPTDTQYF. CDR3 bases: TGTGCCAGCAGCTCACTAGCGGCCCCCACAGATACGCAGTATTTT.

V and J are TRBV7-2 and TRBJ1-4; 9 bases agree with TRBD1. Germline V gene lookup returns CDR1 SGHTA and CDR2 FQGNSA. This CDR3 is built from 14 residues. The J segment lost 5 bases and the V segment lost 5 bases, leaving 3 bases of the junction unmatched. This CDR3 reads CASSLGTGNEKLFF. In DNA, the CDR3 is TGTGCCAGCAGCCTCGGGACAGGGAATGAAAAACTGTTTTTT.

The rearrangement links TRBV18 to TRBJ1-2; TRBD1 is a possible D gene (5 bases). Trimming pared 8 bases from V and 2 bases from J, leaving 12 bases between. The germline V gene encodes CDR1 KGHSH and CDR2 LQKENI. This CDR3 has 13 amino acids. CDR3 region: CASHPGQNYGYTF. The CDR3, as DNA: TGTGCCAGCCATCCCGGACAAAACTATGGCTACACCTTC.

This chain uses TRBV7-2 with TRBJ1-1, with unresolved D. V was pared by 2 bases and J by 4 bases, with 11 bases between. CDR3 length equals 14 residues. Germline V CDR1 and CDR2: SGHTA, FQGNSA. The CDR3 nucleotides read TGTGCCAGCAGCTTAAGAGCGGGTAGCACTGAAGCTTTCTTT. Translating gives CASSLRAGSTEAFF.

The chain is built from TRBV6-1 and TRBJ2-3; TRBD2 matches 7 bases. Germline CDR1 MNHNS, CDR2 SASEGT. V was clipped by 6 bases and J by 4 bases; unmatched bases: 10. This CDR3 spans 15 amino acids. The CDR3 here is CASRLTSPSADTQYF. CDR3 in DNA: TGTGCCAGCAGGCTGACTAGCCCCTCCGCAGATACGCAGTATTTT.

The chain is built from TRBV2 and TRBJ2-7, with 13 bases lining up with TRBD2. The ends lost 3 bases at V and 3 bases at J; junction bases unmatched: 5. Germline CDR1 is SNHLY and CDR2 is FYNNEI. This CDR3 comprises 16 residues. CDR3 region: CASSDVTSGRGYEQYF. The DNA for the CDR3 is TGTGCCAGCAGTGATGTCACTAGCGGGAGGGGCTACGAGCAGTACTTC.

For this clone: The same CDR3 arises from other DNA sequences in this sample as well. The rearrangement links TRBV30 to TRBJ2-5; possible D gene TRBD2, 5 bases. The germline gives CDR1 GTSNPN, CDR2 SVGIG (reference sequence). Trimming shortened V by 3 bases and J by 5 bases, and 16 bases separated the two germline ends. CDR3 length: 14 amino acids. CDR3 region: CAWRSSRRRETQYF. CDR3 DNA: TGTGCCTGGAGGAGTTCGCGGAGGCGGGAGACCCAGTACTTC.

The J gene is TRBJ2-5, the V gene TRBV9; TRBD2 matches at 13 bases. The CDR3 sequence is 17 residues long. The trim removed 6 bases at V and 5 bases at J, leaving 13 bases unmatched. CDR1 SGDLS and CDR2 YYNGEE come from the germline V gene. The CDR3 coding sequence is TGTGCCAGCACCCCCGGGGGGACTAGCGGGGTGCAGGAGACCCAGTACTTC. It yields the protein CASTPGGTSGVQETQYF.